The clone carrying this T cell receptor beta chain was found many times. This CDR3 is built from 15 residues. The germline gives CDR1 SGHDT, CDR2 YYEEEE. V was trimmed by 4 bases and J by 6 bases, leaving 14 bases between them. Time point meaning: sample taken at primary tumor resection. Unsorted whole RNA of tumor, nontumor lung or frozen PBMC was sequenced. This entry is derived from a study of spatial heterogeneity in lung cancer. Via MiXCR, TCRdb re-called the 5' RACE reads, giving one row per CDR3 protein. The sample has approximately 92,000 distinct CDR3 sequences, roughly 12% seen once. The TCR sequence derives from a male donor with early-stage non-small cell lung cancer. Here the sequenced sample was PBMCs, taken at surgery. The rearrangement uses TRBV5-6 and TRBJ2-6; D not certain. CDR3 residues: CASSVGPKEANVLTF. The CDR3, as DNA: TGTGCCAGCAGCGTAGGACCGAAGGAGGCCAACGTCCTGACTTTC. Using reference TRBV5-6 and TRBJ2-6 for the parts outside the CDR3, the full variable domain is DAGVTQSPTHLIKTRGQQVTLRCSPKSGHDTVSWYQQALGQGPQFIFQYYEEEERQRGNFPDRFSGHQFPNYSSELNVNALLLGDSALYLCASSVGPKEANVLTFGAGSRLTVL.